This is a list of T cell receptor beta chains from one sample in a study of cytomegalovirus exposure and HLA in healthy donors. TCRdb's table, derived via immunoSEQ multiplex PCR, lists solely in-frame clones and lacks some. Of 100,000 to 150,000 clones in the sample, 75% to 90% were seen once. Sequencing was performed on PBMCs. These receptors were obtained from a man between 18 and 29 years old in good health and CMV-seropositive. CDR3s include the opening cysteine and the closing phenylalanine or tryptophan. The D gene is left open where the match is weak. Some rows have no size entry. The others give once, few or many, or a class for an expanded clone.

d_gene: NA
v_gene: TRBV5-8
j_gene: TRBJ1-5
abundance: few
CDR3nt: TGTGCCAGCAGCTCGACCAGCGTTCAGCCCCAGCATTTT
CDR3aa: CASSSTSVQPQHF

d_gene: TRBD2
v_gene: TRBV28
j_gene: TRBJ2-5
abundance: NA
CDR3nt: TGTGCCAGCAGGGGACCGGGACTAGTCGGAGAGACCCAGTACTTC
CDR3aa: CASRGPGLVGETQYF

d_gene: NA
v_gene: TRBV15
j_gene: TRBJ1-1
abundance: NA
CDR3nt: TGTGCCACCAGCAGAGCAGGGACTGAAGCTTTCTTT
CDR3aa: CATSRAGTEAFF

d_gene: NA
v_gene: TRBV11-2
j_gene: TRBJ2-1
abundance: NA
CDR3nt: TGTGCCAGCAGCTTAGGAAGGGGGGGTTCGTACAATGAGCAGTTCTTC
CDR3aa: CASSLGRGGSYNEQFF

d_gene: NA
v_gene: TRBV6-6
j_gene: TRBJ2-5
abundance: NA
CDR3nt: TGTGCCAGCTCCGGGCAGGGAGAGACCCAGTACTTC
CDR3aa: CASSGQGETQYF

d_gene: TRBD2
v_gene: TRBV6-1
j_gene: TRBJ2-5
abundance: NA
CDR3nt: TGTGCCAGCAGTGGGGCGGGGGGTCCCACCCAGTACTTC
CDR3aa: CASSGAGGPTQYF

d_gene: NA
v_gene: TRBV5-6
j_gene: TRBJ1-6
abundance: few
CDR3nt: TGTGCCAGCAGCCAAGGGGCTGGTAATTCACCCCTCCACTTT
CDR3aa: CASSQGAGNSPLHF

d_gene: NA
v_gene: TRBV6-1
j_gene: TRBJ2-3
abundance: once
CDR3nt: TGTGCCAGCTCGAGTTACCGGGCAGATACGCAGTATTTT
CDR3aa: CASSSYRADTQYF

d_gene: TRBD1
v_gene: TRBV10-1
j_gene: TRBJ2-1
abundance: NA
CDR3nt: TGCGCCAGCAGACGAACAGGGGGAAGTATAGATGAGCAGTTCTTC
CDR3aa: CASRRTGGSIDEQFF

d_gene: NA
v_gene: TRBV29-1
j_gene: TRBJ1-2
abundance: NA
CDR3nt: TGCAGCGTTGAAGATGGGGTTGCAGGGCACTATGGCTACACCTTC
CDR3aa: CSVEDGVAGHYGYTF

d_gene: TRBD2
v_gene: TRBV5-1
j_gene: TRBJ2-7
abundance: NA
CDR3nt: TGCGCCAGCAGCTTTTTGCGGGAGGGAGCCGAAACGCAGTACTTC
CDR3aa: CASSFLREGAETQYF

d_gene: TRBD2
v_gene: TRBV4-1
j_gene: TRBJ2-1
abundance: NA
CDR3nt: TGCGCCAGCAGCCGACTCCCAGACACTAGCGGGGTTGAGAATGAGCAGTTCTTC
CDR3aa: CASSRLPDTSGVENEQFF

d_gene: NA
v_gene: TRBV11-2
j_gene: TRBJ2-5
abundance: NA
CDR3nt: TGTGCCAGCAGCTTGGGAGAGGGAAGACTTCAAGAGACCCAGTACTTC
CDR3aa: CASSLGEGRLQETQYF

d_gene: TRBD1
v_gene: TRBV30
j_gene: TRBJ1-4
abundance: NA
CDR3nt: TGTGCCTGGAGGGACAAGAACAGGGGAAGGGGAACTAATGAAAAACTGTTTTTT
CDR3aa: CAWRDKNRGRGTNEKLFF

d_gene: TRBD1
v_gene: TRBV27
j_gene: TRBJ2-7
abundance: NA
CDR3nt: TGTGCCAGCAGTCTCACAGGGGGCGTCTACGAGCAGTACTTC
CDR3aa: CASSLTGGVYEQYF

d_gene: TRBD2
v_gene: TRBV5-3
j_gene: TRBJ2-1
abundance: NA
CDR3nt: TGTGCCAGAAGCCCCCAGCGGGGGGCCCCCTACAATGAGCAGTTCTTC
CDR3aa: CARSPQRGAPYNEQFF

d_gene: NA
v_gene: TRBV4-1
j_gene: TRBJ1-2
abundance: NA
CDR3nt: TGCGCCAGCAGCCAAGTGGCCGCCTATGGCTACACCTTC
CDR3aa: CASSQVAAYGYTF

d_gene: TRBD2
v_gene: TRBV27
j_gene: TRBJ2-7
abundance: NA
CDR3nt: TGTGCCAGCAGTCTAGGCGGGGGAGACTACGAGCAGTACTTC
CDR3aa: CASSLGGGDYEQYF

d_gene: NA
v_gene: TRBV28
j_gene: TRBJ1-5
abundance: NA
CDR3nt: TGTGCCACCCGAGGGGGAAATCAGCCCCAGCATTTT
CDR3aa: CATRGGNQPQHF

d_gene: NA
v_gene: TRBV9
j_gene: TRBJ1-2
abundance: NA
CDR3nt: TGTGCCAGCAGCGTAGGCGGTTCCTATGGCCACACCTTC
CDR3aa: CASSVGGSYGHTF

d_gene: NA
v_gene: TRBV25-1
j_gene: TRBJ1-2
abundance: NA
CDR3nt: TGTGCCAGCAGTGAATATAACTTCTATGGCTACACCTTC
CDR3aa: CASSEYNFYGYTF

d_gene: TRBD1
v_gene: TRBV5-8
j_gene: TRBJ2-7
abundance: few
CDR3nt: TGTGCCAGCAGCTATACAGGGGGTTTCTACGAGCAGTACTTC
CDR3aa: CASSYTGGFYEQYF

d_gene: TRBD2
v_gene: TRBV5-1
j_gene: TRBJ2-3
abundance: NA
CDR3nt: TGCGCCAGCAGCTCGAGCGGGGAAACAGATACGCAGTATTTT
CDR3aa: CASSSSGETDTQYF

d_gene: NA
v_gene: TRBV6-4
j_gene: TRBJ1-3
abundance: NA
CDR3nt: TGTGCCAGCAGTGACGGACTTAACGGAAACACCATATATTTT
CDR3aa: CASSDGLNGNTIYF

d_gene: TRBD1
v_gene: TRBV5-1
j_gene: TRBJ2-5
abundance: NA
CDR3nt: TGCGCCAGCAGCCCCCGGGACAGGGGGCGGGAGACCCAGTACTTC
CDR3aa: CASSPRDRGRETQYF

d_gene: TRBD2
v_gene: TRBV15
j_gene: TRBJ2-1
abundance: NA
CDR3nt: TGTGCCACCAGCAGAGAAGGCGGATCGGGACTAGCGGGGGCCACCTACAATGAGCAGTTCTTC
CDR3aa: CATSREGGSGLAGATYNEQFF

d_gene: TRBD1
v_gene: TRBV27
j_gene: TRBJ2-7
abundance: NA
CDR3nt: TGTGCCACTCGACAGGGGGTTGACGAGCAGTACTTC
CDR3aa: CATRQGVDEQYF

d_gene: TRBD1
v_gene: TRBV7-2
j_gene: TRBJ2-1
abundance: few
CDR3nt: TGTGCCAGCAGCTTAGCGGGACAGGGATATGAGCAGTTCTTC
CDR3aa: CASSLAGQGYEQFF

d_gene: TRBD2
v_gene: TRBV7-3
j_gene: TRBJ2-2
abundance: NA
CDR3nt: TGTGCCAGCAGCCTCGGGACTAGCGGGGTTGGCGGGGAGCTGTTTTTT
CDR3aa: CASSLGTSGVGGELFF

d_gene: TRBD1
v_gene: TRBV15
j_gene: TRBJ2-2
abundance: NA
CDR3nt: TGTGCCACCAGCAGGGGGCCCACACAGGGGGCCGGCACCGGGGAGCTGTTTTTT
CDR3aa: CATSRGPTQGAGTGELFF

d_gene: NA
v_gene: TRBV10-3
j_gene: TRBJ1-1
abundance: few
CDR3nt: TGTGCCATCAGTGAGTCCCTCGGGAACACTGAAGCTTTCTTT
CDR3aa: CAISESLGNTEAFF

d_gene: NA
v_gene: TRBV7-9
j_gene: TRBJ1-2
abundance: NA
CDR3nt: TGTGCCAGCAGCTTAGCCGCTAACTATGGCTACACCTTC
CDR3aa: CASSLAANYGYTF

d_gene: NA
v_gene: TRBV9
j_gene: TRBJ2-2
abundance: few
CDR3nt: TGTGCCAGCAGCCCACGGGAATTAGGGGAGCTGTTTTTT
CDR3aa: CASSPRELGELFF

d_gene: TRBD2
v_gene: TRBV9
j_gene: TRBJ2-3
abundance: NA
CDR3nt: TGTGCCAGCAGCGCTCTTACTAGCGGGGGGGTAAATACGCAGTATTTT
CDR3aa: CASSALTSGGVNTQYF

d_gene: NA
v_gene: TRBV7-6
j_gene: TRBJ2-2
abundance: NA
CDR3nt: TGTGCCAGCATCGGCACCGGGGAGCTGTTTTTT
CDR3aa: CASIGTGELFF

d_gene: TRBD2
v_gene: TRBV29-1
j_gene: TRBJ2-1
abundance: NA
CDR3nt: TGCAGCGTGATGGGACTAGCGGGATACAATGAGCAGTTCTTC
CDR3aa: CSVMGLAGYNEQFF

d_gene: TRBD2
v_gene: TRBV5-4
j_gene: TRBJ2-3
abundance: NA
CDR3nt: TGTGCCAGTGCCGCGGGGGAACCGGGAGATACGCAGTATTTT
CDR3aa: CASAAGEPGDTQYF

d_gene: TRBD2
v_gene: TRBV7-9
j_gene: TRBJ2-5
abundance: NA
CDR3nt: TGTGCCAGCAGCTTGGCAGCGGGGGGGCAAGAGACCCAGTACTTC
CDR3aa: CASSLAAGGQETQYF

d_gene: NA
v_gene: TRBV11-2
j_gene: TRBJ1-3
abundance: NA
CDR3nt: TGTGCCAGCACCTTCACTATCTCTGGAAACACCATATATTTT
CDR3aa: CASTFTISGNTIYF

d_gene: TRBD1
v_gene: TRBV9
j_gene: TRBJ1-1
abundance: NA
CDR3nt: TGTGCCAGCAGCGTGGTCGACAGGGTGGGTACTGAAGCTTTCTTT
CDR3aa: CASSVVDRVGTEAFF

d_gene: NA
v_gene: TRBV9
j_gene: TRBJ1-1
abundance: NA
CDR3nt: TGTGCCAGCAGCGGAGGCGGGGTAAACACTGAAGCTTTCTTT
CDR3aa: CASSGGGVNTEAFF

d_gene: NA
v_gene: TRBV7-7
j_gene: TRBJ2-7
abundance: NA
CDR3nt: TGTGCCAGCATCCCCAAAACTCTGGGAGGAACCTACGAGCAGTACTTC
CDR3aa: CASIPKTLGGTYEQYF

d_gene: NA
v_gene: TRBV5-1
j_gene: TRBJ1-1
abundance: NA
CDR3nt: TGCGCCAGCAGCTTGGGCAGCGCTGAAGCTTTCTTT
CDR3aa: CASSLGSAEAFF

d_gene: NA
v_gene: TRBV5-1
j_gene: TRBJ1-4
abundance: few
CDR3nt: TGCGCCAGCAGCCTGACAGCAACTAATGAAAAACTGTTTTTT
CDR3aa: CASSLTATNEKLFF

d_gene: NA
v_gene: TRBV10-3
j_gene: TRBJ2-3
abundance: NA
CDR3nt: TGTGCCATCAGTGCGGAGGACCGTGCGGGAGATACGCAGTATTTT
CDR3aa: CAISAEDRAGDTQYF

d_gene: TRBD1
v_gene: TRBV6-5
j_gene: TRBJ2-5
abundance: once
CDR3nt: TGTGCCCACGGGACAGCCCAAGAGACCCAGTACTTC
CDR3aa: CAHGTAQETQYF

d_gene: TRBD1
v_gene: TRBV30
j_gene: TRBJ1-1
abundance: NA
CDR3nt: TGTGCCTGGAACCCGGGACAGGGGAGCACTGAAGCTTTCTTT
CDR3aa: CAWNPGQGSTEAFF